The rows below give T cell receptor beta chains drawn from one sample of a study of blood T cell repertoires in COVID-19. Assay used: immunoSEQ multiplex PCR; TCRdb lists only in-frame clones, some missing. Seen here are more than 95,000 clones, around nine tenths observed once, and the top ten hold roughly 1.9%. The sample was peripheral blood. These receptors were taken from a human donor with active COVID-19. The donor label of this sample is uncertain. Both conserved end residues are part of each CDR3.

j_gene | v_gene | CDR3aa
TRBJ1-5 | TRBV9 | CASSVAVDSNQPQHF
TRBJ2-7 | TRBV5-4 | CASSFAGVPPYEQYF
TRBJ1-1 | TRBV18 | CASSPQGGAAEAFF
TRBJ2-7 | TRBV9 | CASSGGQGVYYEQYF
TRBJ1-3 | TRBV7-3 | CASSQGQGNTIYF
TRBJ1-1 | TRBV10-3 | CAIRKGQENTEAFF
TRBJ1-3 | TRBV7-8 | CAIGGATGGNTIYF
TRBJ1-5 | TRBV18 | CASSPMGTSSNQPQHF
TRBJ1-2 | TRBV6-4 | CASSEIIGGDYGYTF
TRBJ2-5 | TRBV7-7 | CASSHSGGQETQYF
TRBJ2-7 | TRBV4-2 | CASSQEQGGSYEQYF
TRBJ2-5 | TRBV7-2 | CASSLVGIRETQYF
TRBJ1-1 | TRBV29-1 | CSVAPGVQNTEAFF
TRBJ1-2 | TRBV5-6 | CASSQDSYYGYTF
TRBJ1-1 | TRBV14 | CASSRTANTEAFF
TRBJ1-3 | TRBV13 | CASSFRGDTIYF
TRBJ2-5 | TRBV20-1 | CSASPGETQYF
TRBJ1-1 | TRBV3-1/TRBV3-2 | CASSLGRGNTEAFF
TRBJ2-7 | TRBV6-5 | CASSYSPSGEGEQYF
TRBJ1-5 | TRBV19 | CASSMIRVGNQPQHF
TRBJ1-5 | TRBV19 | CASRDGMGNQPQHF
TRBJ2-7 | TRBV7-8 | CASSFSGGINEQYF
TRBJ2-7 | TRBV3-1/TRBV3-2 | CASGTGRTGEQYF
TRBJ1-5 | TRBV29-1 | CSVGTGSQPQHF
TRBJ1-4 | TRBV4-3 | CASSHDVGARSEKLFF
TRBJ2-1 | TRBV5-8 | CASSISSDEQFF
TRBJ2-2 | TRBV3-1/TRBV3-2 | CASMGQGGDRGAVF